Each of the 14 T cell receptor beta chains below was sequenced from the same sample in a study of cytomegalovirus exposure and HLA in healthy donors. Generated by immunoSEQ multiplex PCR, the TCRdb table keeps only in-frame clones and is missing some. Of fewer than 250,000 clones in the sample, roughly 91% were seen once. The source material was PBMCs. The receptors were gathered from a woman in her late teens or twenties in good health and CMV-seropositive.

This rearrangement joins TRBV27 to TRBJ2-3; weak D call: TRBD2 (5 bases). Trimming took 2 bases from V and 5 from J, leaving 11 bases between them. Per the germline V gene, CDR1 is MNHEY and CDR2 is SMNVEV (reference sequence). The CDR3 has 14 amino acids. CDR3 region: CASSLEQAGDTQYF. Written as DNA, the CDR3 is TGTGCCAGCAGTTTAGAGCAGGCGGGAGATACGCAGTATTTT.

V is TRBV9 and J is TRBJ1-5; 7 bases fit TRBD1. The CDR3 has 14 residues. Germline CDR1 and CDR2: SGDLS and YYNGEE. J lost 7 bases, V lost 4 bases, and 8 bases had no gene match. For the CDR3, the DNA is TGTGCCAGCAGCCCAGGGACAGTGCGACAGCCCCAGCATTTT. It codes for CASSPGTVRQPQHF.

The chain carries TRBV6-6 and TRBJ2-1, with 7 positions matching TRBD1. The V and J ends lost 5 bases and 7 bases, in that order; junction bases with no gene match: 5. The CDR3 has 13 residues. Germline V lookup: CDR1 MNHNY, CDR2 SVGAGI (reference sequence). The CDR3 here is CASSRQGENEQFF. The CDR3, as DNA: TGTGCCAGCAGTCGTCAGGGGGAAAATGAGCAGTTCTTC.

The chain carries TRBV28 and TRBJ1-4; 8 positions agree with TRBD1. J gave up 8 bases and V 7 bases, and 12 bases lay outside the gene matches. The CDR3 contains 15 residues. The germline V gene encodes CDR1 MDHEN and CDR2 SYDVKM. The CDR3 sequence is CASTSSGTGAEKLFF. CDR3 nucleotide sequence: TGTGCCAGCACGTCGAGCGGGACAGGAGCGGAAAAACTGTTTTTT.

The genes are TRBV6-5 and TRBJ2-7; perhaps TRBD2 as D (7 bases). From germline, CDR1 is MNHEY and CDR2 SVGAGI. There are 14 residues in the CDR3. Trimming left V 2 bases short and J 2 bases short, with 10 bases between. In DNA, the CDR3 is TGTGCCAGCAGTTACGGGGGGGCTGCCTACGAGCAGTACTTC. Its protein is CASSYGGAAYEQYF.

The chain has TRBV6-5 and TRBJ1-1; D not resolved. Germline CDR1 MNHEY, CDR2 SVGAGI. The V end lost 5 bases, the J end lost 0 bases, and 7 bases lay between the germline ends. CDR3 length equals 13 residues. The CDR3 coding sequence is TGTGCCAGCAGTCGAGGCCTGAACACTGAAGCTTTCTTT. Its translation is CASSRGLNTEAFF.

This clone occurred once. The chain uses TRBV5-1 and TRBJ2-5, with 9 bases matching TRBD1. Germline lookup yields CDR1 SGHRS and CDR2 YFSETQ. This CDR3 is 15 amino acids long. Unmatched junction bases numbered 4, after V lost 2 bases and J lost 2 bases. CDR3 sequence reads: CASSFGQGWQETQYF. CDR3 bases: TGCGCCAGCAGCTTCGGACAGGGGTGGCAAGAGACCCAGTACTTC. Using reference TRBV5-1 and TRBJ2-5 for the parts outside the CDR3, the full variable domain is KAGVTQTPRYLIKTRGQQVTLSCSPISGHRSVSWYQQTPGQGLQFLFEYFSETQRNKGNFPGRFSGRQFSNSRSEMNVSTLELGDSALYLCASSFGQGWQETQYFGPGTRLLVL.

This clone was detected once. This chain joins TRBV30 and TRBJ1-5; no clear D. Germline loops: CDR1 GTSNPN, CDR2 SVGIG (reference sequence). The CDR3 extends over 13 amino acids. The germline V and J ends were trimmed by 1 base and 4 bases, with 8 bases remaining between them. Written as DNA, the CDR3 is TGTGCCTGGAGTGCGGGTTATAATCAGCCCCAGCATTTT. Translation gives CAWSAGYNQPQHF. Full variable domain (missing parts from reference TRBV30 and TRBJ1-5): SQTIHQWPATLVQPVGSPLSLECTVEGTSNPNLYWYRQAAGRGLQLLFYSVGIGQISSEVPQNLSASRPQDRQFILSSKKLLLSDSGFYLCAWSAGYNQPQHFGDGTRLSIL.

The V call is TRBV27, the J call TRBJ1-1, with a possible D match to TRBD1 (5 bases). CDR1 is MNHEY and CDR2 is SMNVEV in the germline V gene (reference sequence). V was clipped by 0 bases and J by 3 bases, with 8 bases between them. The CDR3 extends over 14 amino acids. DNA of the CDR3: TGTGCCAGCAGTTTATCAGGGGCGTACACTGAAGCTTTCTTT. Its translation is CASSLSGAYTEAFF.

The chain couples TRBV18 to TRBJ2-3, with 7 bases that match TRBD1. Per the germline V gene, CDR1 is KGHSH and CDR2 is LQKENI. The V segment lost 2 bases and the J segment 8 bases; nucleotides outside the gene matches: 7. The CDR3 is made up of 14 amino acids. CDR3 in amino acids: CASSPGTAGLTQYF. The CDR3 nucleotides read TGTGCCAGCTCACCAGGGACAGCCGGCCTTACGCAGTATTTT.

Here the CDR3 reads CAWRDRTSSYNEQFF. The CDR3 nucleotides read TGTGCCTGGAGAGACAGGACGAGCTCCTACAATGAGCAGTTCTTC. The chain joins TRBV30 to TRBJ2-1; TRBD1 is a possible D gene (6 bases). With 3 bases removed from V and 0 bases from J, the gap between germline ends came to 12 bases. Germline V CDR1 and CDR2: GTSNPN, SVGIG (reference sequence). The CDR3 loop spans 15 amino acids.

This rearrangement joins TRBV7-9 to TRBJ1-1, with D possibly being TRBD1 (5 bases). Trimming removed 7 bases from V and 6 bases from J, with 24 bases in between. In germline, CDR1 is SEHNR, CDR2 FQNEAQ (reference sequence). The CDR3 contains 16 residues. The CDR3, as DNA: TGTGCCAGCAACTCAGACCGGGGCTACCCGGGGGCTGAAGCTTTCTTT. Translation gives CASNSDRGYPGAEAFF.

The rearrangement links TRBV6-5 to TRBJ1-1; 8 bases fit TRBD1. Looked up from germline, CDR1 is MNHEY and CDR2 is SVGAGI. The CDR3 contains 15 residues. After removal of 4 bases from V and 1 base from J, the junction contained 5 bases not matched to a gene. This chain's CDR3 is CASSLWTGKNTEAFF. The CDR3 DNA reads TGTGCCAGCAGTTTGTGGACAGGGAAGAACACTGAAGCTTTCTTT.

The chain recombines TRBV7-3 with TRBJ2-2; a weak D match, TRBD2 (5 bases). V was shortened by 6 bases and J by 11 bases, with 13 bases between the two germline ends. Germline CDR1 reads SGHTA; CDR2 reads FQGTGA. The CDR3 loop spans 12 amino acids. CDR3 sequence (DNA): TGTGCCAGCAGTCTCGACGGGGATGAGCTGTTTTTT. Protein sequence: CASSLDGDELFF.